The next 24 T cell receptor beta chains were all read from a single sample in a study of a mutant IDH1 vaccine in newly diagnosed glioma. Some clones are missing from TCRdb's copy, which holds only in-frame ones; the method was immunoSEQ multiplex PCR. The table records about 50,000 clones, around 84% of them present only once. The antigens these receptors bind are not known. Sample time point: week 47, end of study. Every vaccine dose comprised 300 ug of mutant IDH1 20-mer peptide plus topical imiquimod. Here the sequenced sample was PBMCs, taken from a glioma patient whose treatment included an IDH1 peptide vaccine. These TCRs come from a woman aged 25 to 39 with glioma. Some clones in this sample may be carry-over from other donors' samples.

This chain links TRBV9 with TRBJ1-5, with D unresolved. V shed 0 bases and J shed 1 base, with 5 bases lying between them. From germline, CDR1 is SGDLS and CDR2 YYNGEE. This CDR3 has 14 amino acids. CDR3 in DNA: TGTGCCAGCAGCGTAGGGCGAAGCAATCAGCCCCAGCATTTT. It codes for CASSVGRSNQPQHF.

J is TRBJ2-7 and V is TRBV5-4; TRBD1 matches 7 bases. With 1 base clipped from V and 0 bases from J, the junction kept 10 bases outside the gene matches. In germline, CDR1 is SGHNT, CDR2 YYREEE (reference sequence). The CDR3 is 17 residues long. The DNA of the CDR3 is TGTGCCAGCAGCTTGTTTAACAGGGGTCTTCGCTCCTACGAGCAGTACTTC. As protein: CASSLFNRGLRSYEQYF.

The chain links TRBV2 to TRBJ2-3; D gene unclear. The germline gives CDR1 SNHLY, CDR2 FYNNEI. CDR3 size: 14 residues. Trimming left V 3 bases short and J 0 bases short, with 7 bases between. Here the CDR3 reads CASSEWWSTDTQYF. The CDR3, as DNA: TGTGCCAGCAGTGAGTGGTGGAGCACAGATACGCAGTATTTT.

The rearrangement joins TRBV4-2 to TRBJ2-5; D is unresolved. V lost 0 bases to trimming and J lost 2 bases, with 10 bases between them. This CDR3 region has 15 residues. CDR1 is LGHNA, CDR2 YNFKEQ, per germline. CDR3 in DNA: TGTGCCAGCAGCCAAGAGGACGGTTATCAAGAGACCCAGTACTTC. Residues: CASSQEDGYQETQYF.

The chain recombines TRBV28 with TRBJ2-3; the match to TRBD2 covers 13 bases. The CDR3 extends over 17 amino acids. Germline CDR1 MDHEN, CDR2 SYDVKM. Losses at the gene ends were 6 bases for V and 0 bases for J; bases not matched to a gene: 6. CDR3 in DNA: TGTGCCAGCAGCCCCGGGACTAGCGGGGCCAGCACAGATACGCAGTATTTT. Translation gives CASSPGTSGASTDTQYF.

Worth noting for this clone: Additional DNA sequences in this sample encode the identical CDR3. The V call is TRBV5-6, the J call TRBJ2-7; D gene unclear. The germline CDR1 and CDR2 sequences are SGHDT and YYEEEE. This CDR3 region has 11 residues. Trimming took off 4 bases at V and 4 bases at J, with 6 bases between the two ends. CDR3 amino acids: CASSLNYEQYF. For the CDR3, the DNA is TGTGCCAGCAGCCTGAATTACGAGCAGTACTTC.

The chain recombines TRBV7-9 with TRBJ2-5, with TRBD1 matching 8 bases. The V gene end was trimmed by 3 bases and the J gene end by 6 bases; junction bases not matched to a gene: 15. Germline loops: CDR1 SEHNR, CDR2 FQNEAQ (reference sequence). This CDR3 comprises 17 residues. Here the CDR3 DNA reads TGTGCCAGCAGCTTCCAGACAGGGGAAGGAAGAAGAAAGACCCAGTACTTC. This translates into CASSFQTGEGRRKTQYF.

The V gene is TRBV11-2, the J gene TRBJ1-3; D unresolved. Germline V gene data show CDR1 as SGHAT and CDR2 as FQNNGV. V lost 5 bases, J lost 0 bases, and 5 bases lay in between. This CDR3 contains 13 residues. The CDR3 is CASSPGSGNTIYF. The CDR3 DNA is TGTGCCAGCAGCCCAGGCTCTGGAAACACCATATATTTT.

CDR3 sequence reads: CASSYGGNTEAFF. DNA of the CDR3: TGCGCCAGCAGCTATGGGGGAAACACTGAAGCTTTCTTT. The J gene is TRBJ1-1, the V gene TRBV5-1; D is possibly TRBD1 (5 bases). Germline V gene lookup returns CDR1 SGHRS and CDR2 YFSETQ. This CDR3 spans 13 amino acids. The V gene lost 3 bases and the J gene lost 2 bases, with 8 bases spanning the gap.

The CDR3, as DNA: TGTGCCAGCAGCCACGCAGGGGTGCAGGGGGAGCTGTTTTTT. Residues: CASSHAGVQGELFF. V is TRBV6-6 and J is TRBJ2-2; TRBD1 might be the D (6 bases). The CDR3 is made up of 14 amino acids. V was cut by 6 bases and J by 8 bases, with 16 bases left in between. Per the germline V gene, CDR1 is MNHNY and CDR2 is SVGAGI (reference sequence).

This clone is medium-sized in the sample. The rearrangement links TRBV28 to TRBJ1-4; D might be TRBD1 (6 bases). The CDR3 totals 15 residues. V shed 7 bases and J shed 8 bases, with 20 bases lying between them. CDR1 is MDHEN, CDR2 SYDVKM, per germline. The CDR3 here is CASTVGGPGGEKLFF. The CDR3 DNA reads as TGTGCCAGCACTGTGGGGGGGCCAGGCGGCGAAAAACTGTTTTTT.

This chain links TRBV5-4 with TRBJ2-1; D is possibly TRBD1 (7 bases). Germline V gene data show CDR1 as SGHNT and CDR2 as YYREEE (reference sequence). V shed 3 bases and J shed 0 bases, with 25 bases lying between them. CDR3 length: 20 residues. CDR3 protein: CASSSGGGTAHQSSYNEQFF. The CDR3 nucleotides read TGTGCCAGCAGCTCCGGTGGCGGGACAGCTCACCAGAGCTCCTACAATGAGCAGTTCTTC.

The chain joins TRBV13 to TRBJ1-1; tentatively, D is TRBD1 (5 bases). The germline V gene encodes CDR1 PRHDT and CDR2 FYEKMQ (reference sequence). The CDR3 spans 17 residues. V dropped 5 bases and J dropped 4 bases, with 23 bases sitting between them. This CDR3 reads CASSQIRWGGSGTEAFF. The DNA of the CDR3 is TGTGCCAGCAGCCAGATCCGTTGGGGGGGGTCGGGCACTGAAGCTTTCTTT.

Written as DNA, the CDR3 is TGTGCCAGCAGCTTTTTAGAGGGGTCGGGGGCTGGAAACACCATATATTTT. Protein product: CASSFLEGSGAGNTIYF. V usage is TRBV7-9 and J usage is TRBJ1-3; D might be TRBD1 (5 bases). Germline assignment: CDR1 SEHNR and CDR2 FQNEAQ (reference sequence). V was cut by 3 bases and J by 2 bases, with 17 bases left in between. CDR3 length: 17 amino acids.

This chain joins TRBV6-1 and TRBJ1-5; no clear D. Germline-derived CDR1 and CDR2 are MNHNS and SASEGT. The V end lost 1 base, the J end lost 5 bases, and 15 bases lay between the germline ends. The CDR3 contains 16 residues. CDR3 coding DNA: TGTGCCAGCAGTGAAGGGGAGTGGTTACGGGATCAGCCCCAGCATTTT. Translation: CASSEGEWLRDQPQHF.

This clone was counted a single time. The rearrangement links TRBV15 to TRBJ2-7; no reliable D call. From germline, CDR1 is LNHNV and CDR2 YYDKDF (reference sequence). The CDR3 has 14 residues. The V gene lost 0 bases and the J gene lost 7 bases, with 13 bases spanning the gap. The CDR3 reads CATSRDGSAWEQYF. CDR3 nucleotide sequence: TGTGCCACCAGCAGAGATGGGTCGGCCTGGGAGCAGTACTTC. Looking up the rest from reference TRBV15 and TRBJ2-7 gives the full variable domain: DAMVIQNPRYQVTQFGKPVTLSCSQTLNHNVMYWYQQKSSQAPKLLFHYYDKDFNNEADTPDNFQSRRPNTSFCFLDIRSPGLGDTAMYLCATSRDGSAWEQYFGPGTRLTVT.

The V and J genes are TRBV4-2 and TRBJ2-2; D tentatively reads TRBD1 or TRBD2 (5 bases each). Germline assignment: CDR1 LGHNA and CDR2 YNFKEQ. The CDR3 is made up of 13 amino acids. V was clipped by 10 bases and J by 3 bases, with 12 bases between them. The CDR3 nucleotides read TGTGCCACAGGGAGAGGGGACACCGGGGAGCTGTTTTTT. Its translation: CATGRGDTGELFF.

The CDR3 loop reads CASSLQGALTEAFF. The DNA for the CDR3 is TGTGCCAGCAGTTTACAGGGGGCGCTCACTGAAGCTTTCTTT. V usage is TRBV6-5 and J usage is TRBJ1-1, with 9 bases identical to TRBD1. CDR3 length: 14 residues. The ends lost 4 bases at V and 4 bases at J; junction bases unmatched: 4. Germline assignment: CDR1 MNHEY and CDR2 SVGAGI.

The chain combines TRBV7-9 with TRBJ1-5; D gene uncertain. The germline CDR1 and CDR2 sequences are SEHNR and FQNEAQ (reference sequence). Trimming took off 0 bases at V and 0 bases at J, with 6 bases between the two ends. The CDR3 runs 15 residues. CDR3 DNA: TGTGCCAGCAGCTTAGCAGGAGATAGCAATCAGCCCCAGCATTTT. Translating gives CASSLAGDSNQPQHF. Full variable domain (rest looked up from reference TRBV7-9 and TRBJ1-5): DTGVSQNPRHKITKRGQNVTFRCDPISEHNRLYWYRQTLGQGPEFLTYFQNEAQLEKSRLLSDRFSAERPKGSFSTLEIQRTEQGDSAMYLCASSLAGDSNQPQHFGDGTRLSIL.

This clone came up a few times. This CDR3 reads CASCGQNSNQPQHF. Here the CDR3 DNA reads TGCGCCAGCTGTGGACAGAATAGCAATCAGCCCCAGCATTTT. This rearrangement joins TRBV10-2 to TRBJ1-5; a weak D match, TRBD1 (6 bases). This CDR3 region has 14 residues. V was pared by 8 bases and J by 0 bases, with 11 bases between. The germline V gene encodes CDR1 WSHSY and CDR2 SAAADI.

CDR3 in DNA: TGTGCCAGCAGTTACTCGGACAGCGGAAATGAAAAACTGTTTTTT. This translates into CASSYSDSGNEKLFF. The gene calls are TRBV6-5 and TRBJ1-4, with a tentative D call TRBD1 (6 bases). The ends were cut back, 0 bases at V and 5 bases at J, with 10 bases in the middle. CDR1 and CDR2 (germline): MNHEY, SVGAGI. This CDR3 contains 15 residues.

The chain carries TRBV18 and TRBJ2-7; D possibly corresponds to TRBD2 (6 bases). Trimming took off 0 bases at V and 0 bases at J, with 9 bases between the two ends. Germline V lookup: CDR1 KGHSH, CDR2 LQKENI. The CDR3 is 15 residues long. CDR3: CASSPPGLSSYEQYF. CDR3 nucleotides: TGTGCCAGCTCACCACCGGGACTCAGCTCCTACGAGCAGTACTTC.

The chain uses TRBV6-5 and TRBJ1-5; 8 bases align to TRBD1. V was pared by 4 bases and J by 6 bases, with 8 bases of the junction left unmatched. CDR1 MNHEY and CDR2 SVGAGI come from the germline V gene. The CDR3 is 15 residues long. CDR3 residues: CASSLGTGGTQPQHF. In DNA, the CDR3 is TGTGCCAGCAGTTTAGGGACAGGAGGGACTCAGCCCCAGCATTTT.

The chain is built from TRBV19 and TRBJ2-2; the D is unclear. The germline CDR1 and CDR2 sequences are LNHDA and SQIVND (reference sequence). Trimming took 6 bases from V and 5 from J, leaving 7 bases between them. The CDR3 is made up of 12 amino acids. The CDR3 sequence: CASRNPTGELFF. The CDR3 nucleotides read TGTGCCAGTAGGAACCCTACCGGGGAGCTGTTTTTT.